A selection of T cell receptor beta chains follows, all from one sample in a study of molecular identifiers for immune sequencing clone quantification. TCRdb fed the PCR reads into MiXCR, producing one record per CDR3 protein. The data show over 600,000 distinct CDR3 sequences, 15% to 20% seen once. Sequencing was carried out using naive CD8+ T cells from blood, with Jurkat cell RNA spiked in. The receptor set was obtained from a human donor in good health. Some libraries in this study had Jurkat cell RNA spiked in. CDR3s include the opening cysteine and the closing phenylalanine or tryptophan.

V	J	length	CDR3
TRBV29-1	TRBJ2-2	11	CSVIDTGELFF
TRBV27	TRBJ2-3	15	CASSLRVEGTDTQYF
TRBV19	TRBJ2-2	15	CASMMAGAGDGELFF
TRBV29-1	TRBJ2-1	13	CSADARAPDEQFF
TRBV6-5	TRBJ1-2	15	CASSYSARSNYGYTF
TRBV7-9	TRBJ2-3	14	CASGPSGDTDTQYF
TRBV20-1	TRBJ2-2	16	CSAKLAGGLNTGELFF
TRBV12-3/TRBV12-4	TRBJ1-5	14	CASSLDPSNQPQHF
TRBV12-3/TRBV12-4	TRBJ2-5	14	CASNAPGQGGTQYF
TRBV9	TRBJ2-1	17	CASSDSGTSGSYNEQFF
TRBV6-5	TRBJ2-7	14	CASSRGDSDYEQYF
TRBV6-2/TRBV6-3	TRBJ2-1	12	CASRDRGDEQFF
TRBV4-1	TRBJ1-4	15	CASSQQEATNEKLFF
TRBV7-9	TRBJ2-2	13	CASTLTNTGELFF
TRBV2	TRBJ2-1	14	CASSDRGPPGEQFF
TRBV6-2/TRBV6-3	TRBJ2-5	13	CASSYRGGPGQYF
TRBV13	TRBJ1-3	16	CASSLWRQISGNTIYF
TRBV29-1	TRBJ2-2	13	CSVEAGNTGELFF
TRBV7-2	TRBJ2-3	16	CASSPLAGGLSDTQYF
TRBV7-6	TRBJ2-2	16	CASSFLTGDETGELFF